Below, 14 T cell receptor beta chains from the same sample are listed, as sequenced in a study of blood T cell repertoires in COVID-19 (dated by TCRdb to the early 2020s). Receptor amplification or capture employed the immunoSEQ multiplex PCR assay. Sourced from immuneACCESS, this table was stored by TCRdb with only in-frame sequences that have V and J called. A share of the clones is absent; for the studies checked, an unresolved V gene accounts for under half, and the remainder has no known explanation. In this sample the table shows some 110,000 clones, around 90% of which occur a single time. The ten largest account for 7.7% of the sample. The sequenced sample was peripheral blood. The receptors derive from a human donor in a cohort sampled during active COVID-19.

The chain recombines TRBV23-1 with TRBJ2-7; D perhaps matches TRBD1 (5 bases). TRBV23-1 is an ORF, with its function uncertain. CDR3 size: 14 residues. V lost 3 bases, J lost 6 bases, and 15 bases lay in between. The CDR3 spells CASSQLRVQSEQYF. CDR3 sequence (DNA): TGCGCCAGCAGTCAGCTCAGGGTTCAAAGCGAGCAGTACTTC.

J is TRBJ2-3 and V is TRBV6-5; possible D gene TRBD1, 6 bases. Germline lookup yields CDR1 MNHEY and CDR2 SVGAGI. V was clipped by 7 bases and J by 0 bases, with 14 bases between them. The CDR3 spans 15 residues. The CDR3 sequence: CASNWVQGSTDTQYF. In DNA, the CDR3 is TGTGCCAGCAATTGGGTACAGGGTAGCACAGATACGCAGTATTTT.

V usage is TRBV7-2 and J usage is TRBJ2-7; 9 nucleotides agree with TRBD1. The CDR3 is 17 amino acids. Germline V lookup: CDR1 SGHTA, CDR2 FQGNSA. The V gene end was trimmed by 1 base and the J gene end by 3 bases; junction bases not matched to a gene: 10. The CDR3, as DNA: TGTGCCAGCAGCTTAGTATCGGGACAGGGAATCATCTACGAGCAGTACTTC. It is translated as CASSLVSGQGIIYEQYF.

The rearrangement links TRBV19 to TRBJ2-5; 11 nucleotides match TRBD1. CDR3 length: 15 residues. CDR1 and CDR2 from the germline V gene are LNHDA and SQIVND (reference sequence). The ends lost 9 bases at V and 6 bases at J; junction bases unmatched: 12. The CDR3 spells CASQPGTGGGKTQYF. The DNA for the CDR3 is TGTGCCAGCCAGCCCGGGACAGGGGGGGGAAAGACCCAGTACTTC.

This clone appeared once. Sequence at one end of the junction differs from germline and may be a read error. Here the CDR3 DNA reads TGTGCCAGCAGTTTAGGGAGGTGGACAGGGGGAGTCTTC. This codes for CASSLGRWTGGVF. The chain combines TRBV12-3 or TRBV12-4 with TRBJ2-1; TRBD1 agrees at 10 bases. The CDR3 sequence is 13 residues long.

This rearrangement joins TRBV28 to TRBJ2-5, with 7 bases fitting TRBD1. In germline, CDR1 is MDHEN, CDR2 SYDVKM. The CDR3 sequence is 17 residues long. V dropped 1 base and J dropped 2; count of bases not matched to a gene: 10. In DNA form, the CDR3 reads TGTGCCAGCAGTTTATTTGGGGGTGGCAGGGGGCAAGAGACCCAGTACTTC. This translates into CASSLFGGGRGQETQYF.

The chain couples TRBV18 to TRBJ2-5; TRBD2 might be the D (5 bases). Germline V gene lookup returns CDR1 KGHSH and CDR2 LQKENI. The CDR3 consists of 13 residues. With 3 bases removed from V and 2 bases from J, the gap between germline ends came to 7 bases. The CDR3: CASSPRGQETQYF. The CDR3 DNA reads as TGTGCCAGCTCACCTAGAGGGCAAGAGACCCAGTACTTC. The full variable domain, with the rest looked up from reference TRBV18 and TRBJ2-5, is NAGVMQNPRHLVRRRGQEARLRCSPMKGHSHVYWYRQLPEEGLKFMVYLQKENIIDESGMPKERFSAEFPKEGPSILRIQQVVRGDSAAYFCASSPRGQETQYFGPGTRLLVL.

V and J are TRBV9 and TRBJ1-2; 9 positions agree with TRBD1. Germline lookup yields CDR1 SGDLS and CDR2 YYNGEE. CDR3 length equals 17 residues. V gave up 3 bases and J gave up 4 bases; unmatched junction bases: 13. The CDR3 spells CASSEAGTGIPRYGYTF. The CDR3 nucleotides are TGTGCCAGCAGCGAGGCCGGGACAGGGATCCCTCGCTATGGCTACACCTTC.

The J gene is TRBJ2-5, the V gene TRBV7-3; a weak D match, TRBD2 (6 bases). The ends were cut back, 5 bases at V and 2 bases at J, with 9 bases in the middle. Germline V CDR1 and CDR2: SGHTA, FQGTGA. CDR3 length: 13 amino acids. The CDR3 coding sequence is TGTGCCAGCAGCCCTCGGGGGCAAGAGACCCAGTACTTC. Its translation: CASSPRGQETQYF.

The V gene is TRBV3-1 (or the pseudogene TRBV3-2), the J gene TRBJ2-5; tentative D call: TRBD1 (5 bases). The germline CDR1 and CDR2 sequences are LGHDT and YNNKEL (reference sequence). The CDR3 covers 13 residues. V was shortened by 8 bases and J by 3 bases, with 13 bases between the two germline ends. The CDR3 sequence: CASSFQGKETQYF. For the CDR3, the DNA is TGTGCCAGCTCATTTCAGGGAAAAGAGACCCAGTACTTC.

The CDR3 bases are TGTGCCACCAGCAGGAAACAGGGGGCCGAAACTGAAGCTTTCTTT. Translating gives CATSRKQGAETEAFF. This chain links TRBV15 with TRBJ1-1; 9 bases line up with TRBD1. The V gene end was trimmed by 3 bases and the J gene end by 5 bases; junction bases not matched to a gene: 7. The CDR3 covers 15 residues. CDR1 LNHNV and CDR2 YYDKDF come from the germline V gene (reference sequence).

This rearrangement joins TRBV5-1 to TRBJ1-2; the match to TRBD1 covers 8 bases. Per germline, CDR1 SGHRS and CDR2 YFSETQ. The trim removed 4 bases at V and 2 bases at J, leaving 7 bases unmatched. The CDR3 contains 15 residues. The CDR3 DNA is TGCGCCAGCAGCCCACGACAGGGGACCAACTATGGCTACACCTTC. It is translated as CASSPRQGTNYGYTF. The full variable domain, in which reference TRBV5-1 and TRBJ1-2 provide the parts outside the CDR3, is KAGVTQTPRYLIKTRGQQVTLSCSPISGHRSVSWYQQTPGQGLQFLFEYFSETQRNKGNFPGRFSGRQFSNSRSEMNVSTLELGDSALYLCASSPRQGTNYGYTFGSGTRLTVV.

This chain links TRBV20-1 with TRBJ1-2, with 7 bases aligning to TRBD1. The CDR3 spans 13 residues. The junction had 7 bases not matched to a gene; V was cut back by 3 bases and J by 6 bases. From germline, CDR1 is DFQATT and CDR2 SNEGSKA (reference sequence). The CDR3 sequence: CSASVQGRNGYTF. CDR3 bases: TGCAGTGCTAGTGTACAGGGGAGGAATGGCTACACCTTC.

As for this clone: Compared with germline, one end of the junction differs, possibly owing to a read error. The CDR3 region has the DNA TGTGCCATCAATGAGGGGGGGAATCAGCCCCAGCATTTT. Translation: CAINEGGNQPQHF. The chain combines TRBV10-3 with TRBJ1-5; maybe TRBD1 (6 bases). CDR1 and CDR2 (germline): ENHRY, SYGVKD. The CDR3 runs to 13 residues.